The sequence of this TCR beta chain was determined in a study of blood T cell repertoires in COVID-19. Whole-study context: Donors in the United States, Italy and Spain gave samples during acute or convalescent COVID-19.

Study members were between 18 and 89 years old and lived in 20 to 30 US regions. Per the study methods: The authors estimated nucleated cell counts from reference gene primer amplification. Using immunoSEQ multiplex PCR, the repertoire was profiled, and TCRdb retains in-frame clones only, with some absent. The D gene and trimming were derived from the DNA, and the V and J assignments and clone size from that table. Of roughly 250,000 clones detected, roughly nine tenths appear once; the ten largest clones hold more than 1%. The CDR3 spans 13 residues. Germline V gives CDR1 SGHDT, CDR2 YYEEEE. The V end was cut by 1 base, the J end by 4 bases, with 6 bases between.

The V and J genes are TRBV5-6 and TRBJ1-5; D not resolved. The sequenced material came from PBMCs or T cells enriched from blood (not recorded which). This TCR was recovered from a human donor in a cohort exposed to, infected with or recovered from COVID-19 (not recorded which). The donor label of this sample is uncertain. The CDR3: CASSLQDNQPQHF. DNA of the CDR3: TGTGCCAGCAGCTTGCAGGATAATCAGCCCCAGCATTTT.